The clone carrying this T cell receptor beta chain was seen more than once but under ten times. With a J-beta primer mix and a sample-barcoded 5' primer, a second PCR ran about 6 to 11 cycles. MiXCR, applied by TCRdb to the 5' RACE reads, yields one record per CDR3 protein. There are fewer than 1,000,000 distinct CDR3 sequences in the sample; approximately 44% occur only once, and roughly 18% lies in the top ten. This entry belongs to a study of blood T cells in healthy people across ages. CDR1 is MNHEY and CDR2 is SVGAGI in the germline V gene. The CDR3 has 13 amino acids. Trimming stripped 2 bases from V and 1 base from J, with 5 bases between.

The gene calls are TRBV6-5 and TRBJ1-1; D not resolved. The TCR comes from a man between 60 and 75 years old in good health. Input material: blood. In nucleotides, the CDR3 is TGTGCCAGCAGTTACGAGGGGAACACTGAAGCTTTCTTT. It specifies CASSYEGNTEAFF.